Each of the 9 T cell receptor beta chains below was sequenced from the same sample in a study of blood T cell repertoires in COVID-19 (TCRdb year 2020). Library creation used the immunoSEQ multiplex PCR assay. Held by TCRdb, this immuneACCESS table contains in-frame sequences only and omits some clones. Under half of the omission traces to an unresolved V gene where checked; the cause of the rest is unknown. This sample comprises some 25,000 clones, 85% to 95% of them detected only once. Clones ranked in the top ten supply under 4.5% of the sample. Sequencing used peripheral blood. All receptors come from a woman aged 45-65 years with active COVID-19.

V usage is TRBV21-1 and J usage is TRBJ2-1; the DNA was not compared with TRBD2, the D call given in the table. TRBV21-1 is designated a pseudogene. This CDR3 region has 14 residues. The CDR3 DNA follows: TGTGCCAGCAGCAAGTGGGAGGCCTACAATGAGCAGTTCTTC. Its translation is CASSKWEAYNEQFF.

The genes are TRBV28 and TRBJ2-7; a possible D gene is TRBD1 (5 bases). V shed 2 bases and J shed 1 base, with 9 bases lying between them. The CDR3 is 14 amino acids. Germline V gives CDR1 MDHEN, CDR2 SYDVKM. The CDR3 protein is CASSLGGASYEQYV. The CDR3 region has the DNA TGTGCCAGCAGTTTAGGTGGGGCATCCTACGAGCAGTACGTC.

The chain joins TRBV11-2 to TRBJ2-4, with 15 bases identical to TRBD2. Germline CDR1 and CDR2: SGHAT and FQNNGV. V trimming: 4 bases; J trimming: 8 bases; junction bases outside the gene matches: 9. The CDR3 length is 17 residues. The CDR3 protein is CASSSPGLAGGADIQYF. The DNA of the CDR3 is TGTGCCAGCAGCTCCCCAGGACTAGCGGGAGGGGCTGACATTCAGTACTTC.

The rearrangement uses TRBV27 and TRBJ1-2; 10 positions match TRBD1. The germline gives CDR1 MNHEY, CDR2 SMNVEV (reference sequence). The CDR3 spans 13 residues. Trimming took 3 bases from V and 8 from J; bases not matched to a gene: 3. Here the CDR3 reads CASSFGTGDGYTF. CDR3 nucleotide sequence: TGTGCCAGCAGTTTTGGGACAGGGGACGGCTACACCTTC.

The chain uses TRBV19 and TRBJ1-4, with 7 bases lining up with TRBD1. V lost 4 bases to trimming and J lost 0 bases; unmatched junction nucleotides: 2. The CDR3 runs to 15 residues. Germline values: CDR1 LNHDA, CDR2 SQIVND (reference sequence). CDR3 in amino acids: CASSRGTATNEKLFF. In DNA, the CDR3 is TGTGCCAGTAGTAGGGGGACAGCAACTAATGAAAAACTGTTTTTT.

The chain combines TRBV10-2 with TRBJ1-5; 8 bases match TRBD1. In germline, CDR1 is WSHSY, CDR2 SAAADI. The V gene end was trimmed by 5 bases and the J gene end by 6 bases; junction bases not matched to a gene: 6. The CDR3 has 14 residues. In DNA, the CDR3 is TGCGCCAGCAGTTACGGACAGGGCGGTCAGCCCCAGCATTTT. Translation: CASSYGQGGQPQHF.

V usage is TRBV5-4 and J usage is TRBJ1-2; 7 nucleotides match TRBD1. V lost 9 bases and J lost 4; bases outside the gene matches: 30. Per the germline V gene, CDR1 is SGHNT and CDR2 is YYREEE (reference sequence). This CDR3 comprises 20 residues. CDR3 sequence reads: CANLSLDRDSNGTAFYGYTF. Written as DNA, the CDR3 is TGTGCCAACCTCAGCTTGGACCGAGACTCGAATGGGACAGCCTTCTATGGCTACACCTTC.

The V and J genes are TRBV5-1 and TRBJ1-5, with D possibly matching TRBD1 (5 bases). The germline V gene has CDR1 SGHRS and CDR2 YFSETQ. Trimming removed 0 bases at V and 3 bases at J, with 7 bases between. The CDR3 runs to 14 residues. In DNA form, the CDR3 reads TGCGCCAGCAGCTTGGGGGGCGCCAATCAGCCCCAGCATTTT. The encoded protein is CASSLGGANQPQHF.

The chain carries TRBV6-5 and TRBJ2-2; TRBD1 agrees at 7 bases. The CDR3 length is 14 residues. Trimming removed 4 bases from V and 6 bases from J; junction bases left unmatched: 5. Germline values: CDR1 MNHEY, CDR2 SVGAGI. This chain's CDR3 is CASSFDRVAGELFF. Here the CDR3 DNA reads TGTGCCAGCAGTTTCGACAGGGTCGCCGGGGAGCTGTTTTTT.